The 18 T cell receptor beta chains presented below share a single source sample, sequenced in a study of blood T cell repertoires in COVID-19. Sequenced by immunoSEQ multiplex PCR; TCRdb stores in-frame clones only, minus some. Seen here are around 280,000 clones, about nine tenths observed once, and the top ten hold about 1.7%. Source material: PBMCs or T cells enriched from blood (not recorded which). The source is a woman aged 40 to 50 who had recovered from COVID-19.

The V call is TRBV4-1, the J call TRBJ1-2; 7 bases fit TRBD1. V dropped 3 bases and J dropped 7; count of bases not matched to a gene: 8. The CDR3 sequence is 14 residues long. Looked up from germline, CDR1 is MGHRA and CDR2 is YSYEKL. CDR3 coding DNA: TGCGCCAGCAGCCATGGGGACAGTCGGCGTGGCTACACCTTC. Translation gives CASSHGDSRRGYTF.

The chain has TRBV2 and TRBJ2-5; D is perhaps TRBD1 (6 bases). V lost 3 bases, J lost 2 bases, and 10 bases lay in between. The germline CDR1 and CDR2 sequences are SNHLY and FYNNEI. This CDR3 spans 14 amino acids. The CDR3 loop reads CASSDRTVQETQYF. The CDR3 region has the DNA TGTGCCAGCAGTGACCGGACAGTACAAGAGACCCAGTACTTC.

The J gene is TRBJ2-3, the V gene TRBV2; D unclear. This CDR3 spans 13 amino acids. V was clipped by 6 bases and J by 1 base, with 8 bases between them. Germline CDR1 reads SNHLY; CDR2 reads FYNNEI. Written as DNA, the CDR3 is TGTGCCAGCAGAAACACAGGCACAGATACGCAGTATTTT. This encodes CASRNTGTDTQYF.

This clone appeared a few times. Additional DNA sequences in this sample encode the identical CDR3. The rearrangement links TRBV19 to TRBJ1-4, with D unclear. Germline values: CDR1 LNHDA, CDR2 SQIVND (reference sequence). This CDR3 is 15 amino acids long. Trimming shortened V by 3 bases and J by 0 bases, and 8 bases separated the two germline ends. The CDR3 sequence: CASSIASTTNEKLFF. The CDR3 region has the DNA TGTGCCAGTAGTATTGCCAGTACAACTAATGAAAAACTGTTTTTT.

This clone was counted between two and nine times. V gene TRBV5-1 combines with J gene TRBJ2-5; TRBD1 aligns across 9 bases. CDR3 length equals 15 residues. Germline loops: CDR1 SGHRS, CDR2 YFSETQ. J gave up 3 bases and V 3 bases, and 6 bases lay outside the gene matches. The DNA for the CDR3 is TGCGCCAGCAGCTCCCGGGACAGGGTAGAAGAGACCCAGTACTTC. Protein sequence: CASSSRDRVEETQYF. The whole variable domain, filled in from reference TRBV5-1 and TRBJ2-5, reads KAGVTQTPRYLIKTRGQQVTLSCSPISGHRSVSWYQQTPGQGLQFLFEYFSETQRNKGNFPGRFSGRQFSNSRSEMNVSTLELGDSALYLCASSSRDRVEETQYFGPGTRLLVL.

This sequence joins TRBV14 and TRBJ1-2; 9 nucleotides match TRBD1. After removal of 1 base from V and 4 bases from J, the junction contained 7 bases not matched to a gene. The CDR3 is 16 amino acids. In germline, CDR1 is SGHDN, CDR2 FVKESK. In DNA, the CDR3 is TGTGCCAGCAGCCAAGTTACAGGGGGCGCCGGCTATGGCTACACCTTC. The encoded protein is CASSQVTGGAGYGYTF.

The V call is TRBV9, the J call TRBJ2-2, with 9 bases aligning to TRBD2. Losses at the gene ends were 0 bases for V and 6 bases for J; bases not matched to a gene: 6. This CDR3 contains 16 residues. The germline CDR1 and CDR2 sequences are SGDLS and YYNGEE. CDR3: CASSVGLAGTAGELFF. Here the CDR3 DNA reads TGTGCCAGCAGCGTAGGGCTAGCGGGGACTGCCGGGGAGCTGTTTTTT. Full variable domain (missing parts from reference TRBV9 and TRBJ2-2): DSGVTQTPKHLITATGQRVTLRCSPRSGDLSVYWYQQSLDQGLQFLIQYYNGEERAKGNILERFSAQQFPDLHSELNLSSLELGDSALYFCASSVGLAGTAGELFFGEGSRLTVL.

The chain recombines TRBV7-2 with TRBJ2-1, with D maybe TRBD1 (6 bases). Germline V gene sequence: CDR1 SGHTA, CDR2 FQGNSA. V was pared by 0 bases and J by 7 bases, with 16 bases between. This CDR3 is built from 16 residues. CDR3 sequence: CASSLAHRVSENEQFF. The CDR3 DNA sequence: TGTGCCAGCAGCTTAGCGCACAGGGTATCAGAGAATGAGCAGTTCTTC.

This rearrangement joins TRBV3-1 (or the pseudogene TRBV3-2) to TRBJ1-1; 7 bases agree with TRBD1. Trimming took 2 bases from V and 1 from J; bases not matched to a gene: 4. This CDR3 has 15 amino acids. Germline V gives CDR1 LGHDT, CDR2 YNNKEL (reference sequence). Here the CDR3 DNA reads TGTGCCAGCAGCCAAAGAGGGGGCAAGAACACTGAAGCTTTCTTT. Protein sequence: CASSQRGGKNTEAFF.

This sequence joins TRBV5-8 and TRBJ2-3; D may be TRBD1 (5 bases). The CDR3 loop spans 15 amino acids. Trimming took 0 bases from V and 2 from J, leaving 10 bases between them. Germline CDR1 is SGHTS and CDR2 is YDEGEE. As DNA, the CDR3 is TGTGCCAGCAGCTTGGTGGGGCTGAACACAGATACGCAGTATTTT. Amino acid sequence: CASSLVGLNTDTQYF.

The rearrangement joins TRBV9 to TRBJ2-1; 11 nucleotides agree with TRBD2. The V gene end was trimmed by 3 bases and the J gene end by 13 bases; junction bases not matched to a gene: 12. CDR1 and CDR2 (germline): SGDLS, YYNGEE. The CDR3 sequence is 15 residues long. The CDR3 sequence: CASSAIAGGSIEQFF. CDR3 bases: TGTGCCAGCAGCGCTATAGCGGGGGGGTCAATTGAACAGTTCTTC.

The chain uses TRBV5-1 and TRBJ1-2; D might be TRBD1 (5 bases). V was shortened by 0 bases and J by 4 bases, with 10 bases between the two germline ends. CDR1 is SGHRS, CDR2 YFSETQ, per germline. The CDR3 spans 14 residues. The DNA for the CDR3 is TGCGCCAGCAGCTTGGATCAGGGTACCTATGGCTACACCTTC. Residues: CASSLDQGTYGYTF.

The rearrangement links TRBV5-1 to TRBJ2-1, with 8 bases that match TRBD1. The germline gives CDR1 SGHRS, CDR2 YFSETQ. Germline trimming cut 3 bases from V and 0 bases from J; bases unmatched to any gene: 5. This CDR3 has 16 amino acids. As DNA, the CDR3 is TGCGCCAGCAGCTGGACCACAGGGGGCTCCTACAATGAGCAGTTCTTC. Amino acid sequence: CASSWTTGGSYNEQFF.

The genes are TRBV5-1 and TRBJ1-2; 8 positions agree with TRBD1. Germline CDR1 and CDR2: SGHRS and YFSETQ. Trimming at V came to 2 bases and at J to 5 bases, leaving 14 bases not matched to a gene. The CDR3 runs to 17 residues. The CDR3 spells CASSFSGQGGSGYGYTF. Written as DNA, the CDR3 is TGCGCCAGCAGCTTCTCAGGACAGGGAGGTTCGGGGTATGGCTACACCTTC.

The chain is built from TRBV15 and TRBJ2-7; D gene unclear. Trimming shortened V by 0 bases and J by 0 bases, and 9 bases separated the two germline ends. The germline V gene encodes CDR1 LNHNV and CDR2 YYDKDF (reference sequence). The CDR3 sequence is 15 residues long. The CDR3 is CATSRDLPRSYEQYF. The CDR3 region has the DNA TGTGCCACCAGCAGAGATCTGCCGCGCTCCTACGAGCAGTACTTC.

The CDR3 nucleotides are TGTGCCAGCAAACCTGGAGGCTATCTTATGAACACTGAAGCTTTCTTT. Amino acid sequence: CASKPGGYLMNTEAFF. The chain uses TRBV27 and TRBJ1-1; no clear D gene. Germline lookup yields CDR1 MNHEY and CDR2 SMNVEV (reference sequence). The CDR3 runs to 16 residues. V was cut by 7 bases and J by 0 bases, with 18 bases left in between.

The chain combines TRBV2 with TRBJ2-1; 9 nucleotides align to TRBD1. V lost 7 bases to trimming and J lost 5 bases; unmatched junction nucleotides: 6. Germline CDR1 reads SNHLY; CDR2 reads FYNNEI. The CDR3 runs to 14 residues. The CDR3 sequence: CASTTQGAHNEQFF. The CDR3 nucleotides read TGTGCCAGCACTACACAGGGGGCCCACAATGAGCAGTTCTTC.

The genes are TRBV14 and TRBJ2-3; 15 bases line up with TRBD2. Germline V gene data show CDR1 as SGHDN and CDR2 as FVKESK. V lost 0 bases and J lost 1; bases outside the gene matches: 8. This CDR3 contains 20 residues. This CDR3 reads CASSQDRGLAGGPGTDTQYF. The DNA of the CDR3 is TGTGCCAGCAGCCAAGATCGAGGACTAGCGGGGGGGCCGGGCACAGATACGCAGTATTTT.